This T cell receptor beta chain originates from a study of early T cells in non-severe SARS-CoV-2 infection. Study in general: From unsorted whole blood, bulk RNA was sequenced, and the chains remained unpaired. General study points: Anti-spike CD8 specificities were favored by VDJdb matching, whose results missed private and CD4 specificities.

Germline V gives CDR1 MNHEY, CDR2 SVGEGT. V lost 2 bases to trimming and J lost 5 bases, with 13 bases between them. CDR3 size: 15 residues. Individually, cDNA molecules had unique molecular identifiers attached to them. TCRdb fed the 5' RACE reads into MiXCR, producing one record per CDR3 protein. Here the sample spans about 81,000 distinct CDR3 sequences, roughly 5.7% being singletons. As to this clonotype: Its specificity is not known.

The TCR comes from an adult who was a healthcare worker with PCR-confirmed SARS-CoV-2 infection or an uninfected control (not recorded which). The chain joins TRBV6-2 or TRBV6-3 to TRBJ2-1; D unclear. The material sequenced was whole blood. The CDR3 region is CASSYGSVLNNEQFF. CDR3 DNA: TGTGCCAGCAGTTACGGGTCTGTACTCAACAATGAGCAGTTCTTC.